Sequencing of this TCR beta chain was carried out in a study of beta chain features in type 1 diabetes. A note on this clone: Its antigen is unidentified.

V was clipped by 1 base and J by 3 bases, with 8 bases between them. This CDR3 is 14 amino acids long. Per the germline V gene, CDR1 is LNHDA and CDR2 is SQIVND (reference sequence). A CD45RO/CCR7/CD25/CD127/CD95/CD27 panel sorted naive, central memory, regulatory and stem cell-like memory CD4+ cells. The purity of all sorted populations exceeded 95%. Study-wide results and limits: Among type 1 diabetes patients, VDJ junctions had fewer insertions and more deletions. Among patients with Type 1 diabetes, TCRB CDR3s were moderately but significantly shorter in every one of the four CD4+ subsets. Cells with high TCR expression could be over-represented by cDNA sequencing.

The authors reverse transcribed all of the isolated RNA, so sequencing captured expressed TCRB transcripts. The data were produced by immunoSEQ multiplex PCR, yet TCRdb's version contains in-frame clones alone and is incomplete. The table records about 640,000 clones, 12% of them present only once. This clonotype was obtained from a young man with type 1 diabetes. Specimen: naive CD4+ T cells from blood. The gene calls are TRBV19 and TRBJ2-3; no reliable D call. CDR3 bases: TGTGCCAGTAGTATAGGGGATTGGACAGATACGCAGTATTTT. This codes for CASSIGDWTDTQYF.